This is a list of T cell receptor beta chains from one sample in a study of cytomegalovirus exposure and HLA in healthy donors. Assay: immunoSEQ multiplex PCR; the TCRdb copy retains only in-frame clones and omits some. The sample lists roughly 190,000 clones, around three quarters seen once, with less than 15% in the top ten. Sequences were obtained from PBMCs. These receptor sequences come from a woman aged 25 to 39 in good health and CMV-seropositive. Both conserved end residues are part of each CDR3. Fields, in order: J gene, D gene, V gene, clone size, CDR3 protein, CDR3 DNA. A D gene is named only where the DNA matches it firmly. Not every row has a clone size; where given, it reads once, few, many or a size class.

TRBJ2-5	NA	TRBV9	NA	CASSVAYGEETQYF	TGTGCCAGCAGCGTAGCTTACGGAGAAGAGACCCAGTACTTC
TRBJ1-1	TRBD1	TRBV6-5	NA	CASSRQGKQNTEAFF	TGTGCCAGCAGTCGACAGGGTAAACAAAACACTGAAGCTTTCTTT
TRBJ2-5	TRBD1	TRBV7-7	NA	CASSLGQDETQYF	TGTGCTAGCAGCTTAGGACAGGACGAGACCCAGTACTTC
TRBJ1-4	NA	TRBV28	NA	CASTSTPTNEKLFF	TGTGCCAGCACCTCCACACCAACTAATGAAAAACTGTTTTTT
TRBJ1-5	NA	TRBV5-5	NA	CASSRGGGADGQPQHF	TGTGCCAGCAGCCGGGGGGGAGGGGCCGACGGGCAGCCCCAGCATTTT
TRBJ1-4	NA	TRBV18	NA	CASSPPVNEKLFF	TGTGCCAGCTCACCTCCAGTCAATGAAAAACTGTTTTTT
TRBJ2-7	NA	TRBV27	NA	CASSLSTGFREQYF	TGTGCCAGCAGTTTATCCACAGGGTTCCGCGAGCAGTACTTC
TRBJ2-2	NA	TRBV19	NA	CASSPPRLGELFF	TGTGCCAGTAGTCCTCCCAGGCTGGGGGAGCTGTTTTTT
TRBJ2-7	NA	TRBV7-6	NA	CASSAEAGYYEQYF	TGTGCCAGCAGCGCGGAGGCTGGATACTACGAGCAGTACTTC
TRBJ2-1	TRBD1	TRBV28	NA	CASSLASGTAYNEQFF	TGTGCCAGCAGTTTAGCCTCCGGGACAGCTTACAATGAGCAGTTCTTC
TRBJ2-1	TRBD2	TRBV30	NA	CAWSPTGTSGANEQFF	TGTGCCTGGAGTCCAACCGGGACTAGCGGGGCTAATGAGCAGTTCTTC
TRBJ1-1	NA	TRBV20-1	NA	CSASGVTEAFF	TGCAGTGCAAGCGGGGTGACTGAAGCTTTCTTT
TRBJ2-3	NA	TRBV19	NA	CASSMVTTDTQYF	TGTGCCAGTAGTATGGTAACAACAGATACGCAGTATTTT
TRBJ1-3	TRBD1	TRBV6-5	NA	CASTDRGPGNTIYF	TGTGCCAGCACGGACAGGGGGCCTGGAAACACCATATATTTT
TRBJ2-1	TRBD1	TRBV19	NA	CASSTGGMDNEQFF	TGTGCCAGTTCAACAGGGGGAATGGACAATGAGCAGTTCTTC
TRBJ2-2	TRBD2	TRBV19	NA	CASSPSGSYDGELFF	TGTGCCAGTAGCCCCAGCGGGAGTTATGACGGGGAGCTGTTTTTT
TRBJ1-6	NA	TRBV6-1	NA	CASRQGSNSPLHF	TGTGCCAGCAGGCAGGGGTCTAATTCACCCCTCCACTTT
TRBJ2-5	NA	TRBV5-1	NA	CASSPNQGQETQYF	TGCGCCAGCAGCCCGAACCAGGGGCAAGAGACCCAGTACTTC
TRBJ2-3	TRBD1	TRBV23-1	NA	CARNRQGASTDTQYF	TGCGCCAGGAACAGACAGGGGGCTAGCACAGATACGCAGTATTTT
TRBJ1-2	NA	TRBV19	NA	CATTPGLHYGYTF	TGTGCCACGACGCCGGGACTACACTATGGCTACACCTTC
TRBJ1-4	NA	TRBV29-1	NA	CSARGPYGKLFF	TGCAGCGCAAGAGGCCCCTACGGAAAACTGTTTTTT
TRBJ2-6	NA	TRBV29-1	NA	CSVVLEGFVSGANVLTF	TGCAGCGTTGTCTTGGAGGGGTTTGTGTCTGGGGCCAACGTCCTGACTTTC
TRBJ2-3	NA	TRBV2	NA	CAREGWGDTQYF	TGTGCCAGGGAGGGGTGGGGAGATACGCAGTATTTT
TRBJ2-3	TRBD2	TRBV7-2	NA	CASSSGLAGGFDTQYF	TGTGCCAGCAGCTCAGGACTAGCGGGAGGCTTCGATACGCAGTATTTT
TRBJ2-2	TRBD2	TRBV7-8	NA	CASSTGLAGARTGELFF	TGTGCCAGCAGCACCGGACTAGCGGGGGCCCGCACCGGGGAGCTGTTTTTT
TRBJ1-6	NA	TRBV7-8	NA	CASSALGGNSPLHF	TGTGCCAGCAGCGCCTTGGGGGGGAATTCACCCCTCCACTTT
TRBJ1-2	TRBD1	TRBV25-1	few	CASSWTGVNGYTF	TGTGCCAGCAGCTGGACAGGCGTGAATGGCTACACCTTC
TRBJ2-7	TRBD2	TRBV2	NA	CASSPQAGGIPYEQYF	TGTGCCAGCAGTCCCCAAGCGGGAGGCATACCCTACGAGCAGTACTTC
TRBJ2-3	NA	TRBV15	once	CATSRPGESTDTQYF	TGTGCCACCAGCAGACCCGGGGAGAGCACAGATACGCAGTATTTT
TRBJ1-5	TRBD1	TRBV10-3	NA	CATKTGQAHNQPQHF	TGTGCCACAAAAACGGGACAGGCGCACAATCAGCCCCAGCATTTT
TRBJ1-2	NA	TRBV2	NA	CAGSTGIYGYTF	TGTGCCGGATCGACAGGTATCTATGGCTACACCTTC